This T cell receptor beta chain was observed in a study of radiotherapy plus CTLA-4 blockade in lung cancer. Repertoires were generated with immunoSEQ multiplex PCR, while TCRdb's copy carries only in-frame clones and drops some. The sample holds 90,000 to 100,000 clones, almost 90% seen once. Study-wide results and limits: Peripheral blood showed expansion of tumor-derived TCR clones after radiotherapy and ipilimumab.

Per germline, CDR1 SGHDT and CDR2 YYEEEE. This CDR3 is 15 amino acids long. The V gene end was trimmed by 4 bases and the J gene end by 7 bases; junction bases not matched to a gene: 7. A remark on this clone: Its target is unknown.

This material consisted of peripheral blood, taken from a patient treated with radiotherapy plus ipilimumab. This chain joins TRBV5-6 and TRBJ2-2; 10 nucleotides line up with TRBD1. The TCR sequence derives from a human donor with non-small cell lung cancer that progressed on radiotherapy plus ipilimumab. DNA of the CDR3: TGTGCCAGCAGCAGCCGGGACAGGGGAGTCGGGGAGCTGTTTTTT. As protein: CASSSRDRGVGELFF.